These 9 T cell receptor beta chains originate from one sample sequenced in a study of blood T cell repertoires in COVID-19. The table came from immunoSEQ multiplex PCR; TCRdb's copy has only in-frame clones and leaves some out. The sample lists around 300,000 clones; more than 80% were seen once. Material for sequencing was PBMCs or T cells enriched from blood (not recorded which). These receptors were collected from a woman aged 18-29 years who had recovered from COVID-19.

V and J are TRBV27 and TRBJ1-1; D unclear. This CDR3 region has 15 residues. The germline CDR1 and CDR2 sequences are MNHEY and SMNVEV (reference sequence). V lost 8 bases and J 5 bases, leaving 21 bases between the germline ends. The CDR3 nucleotides are TGTGCCAGCGGGATTACTAGGTGGGAGGGTACTGAAGCTTTCTTT. Its protein product is CASGITRWEGTEAFF.

This clone was counted between two and nine times. CDR3 nucleotide sequence: TGCAGTGCTAGTTCCCAGGGTCCCGAACAGCCCCAGCATTTT. Translated, it gives CSASSQGPEQPQHF. V is TRBV20-1 and J is TRBJ1-5; the D gene is possibly TRBD1 (5 bases). Germline V gives CDR1 DFQATT, CDR2 SNEGSKA (reference sequence). V was pared by 3 bases and J by 7 bases, with 16 bases between. The CDR3 sequence is 14 residues long.

The V gene is TRBV6-2 or TRBV6-3, the J gene TRBJ1-2; tentative D call: TRBD1 (5 bases). V gave up 2 bases and J gave up 2 bases, with 12 bases separating them. The CDR3 extends over 15 amino acids. The germline V gene has CDR1 MNHEY and CDR2 SVGEGT. The CDR3 DNA reads as TGTGCCAGCAGTTACGGTAAAGGGGTAAACTATGGCTACACCTTC. The encoded protein is CASSYGKGVNYGYTF.

The chain combines TRBV27 with TRBJ2-7, with TRBD1 matching over 11 bases. This CDR3 contains 16 residues. Germline-derived CDR1 and CDR2 are MNHEY and SMNVEV (reference sequence). V shed 5 bases, J shed 4 bases, and the junction held 10 bases outside the gene matches. The DNA of the CDR3 is TGTGCCAGCAGTACCCAGGGACAGGGGGTCCGATACGAGCAGTACTTC. Translated: CASSTQGQGVRYEQYF.

This chain connects TRBV18 to TRBJ2-5; perhaps TRBD2 as D (6 bases). The CDR3 loop spans 15 amino acids. V was cut by 3 bases and J by 4 bases, with 15 bases left in between. CDR1 and CDR2 from the germline V gene are KGHSH and LQKENI. The CDR3 DNA sequence: TGTGCCAGCTCACCTATCTTGGGGACTCCAGAGACCCAGTACTTC. As protein: CASSPILGTPETQYF.

V gene TRBV3-1 (or the pseudogene TRBV3-2) combines with J gene TRBJ2-7, with 8 bases identical to TRBD1. The germline CDR1 and CDR2 sequences are LGHDT and YNNKEL (reference sequence). After removal of 5 bases from V and 5 bases from J, the junction contained 8 bases not matched to a gene. This CDR3 is 14 amino acids long. The CDR3 nucleotides are TGTGCCAGCAGCAACTACGACAGGGGCCACGAGCAGTACTTC. Translation: CASSNYDRGHEQYF.

The rearrangement joins TRBV5-1 to TRBJ2-1; the match to TRBD2 covers 14 bases. The germline gives CDR1 SGHRS, CDR2 YFSETQ. The CDR3 covers 16 residues. After removal of 4 bases from V and 6 bases from J, the junction contained 6 bases not matched to a gene. The CDR3 DNA is TGCGCCAGCAGCCTAAGGACTAGCGGGGGGATCAATGAGCAGTTCTTC. This gives the protein CASSLRTSGGINEQFF.

The count of this clone is one. The gene calls are TRBV5-1 and TRBJ2-1; 15 nucleotides match TRBD2. With V trimmed by 4 bases and J by 3 bases, 2 bases remained unmatched. In germline, CDR1 is SGHRS, CDR2 YFSETQ. This CDR3 has 16 amino acids. CDR3 residues: CASSPGLAGGYNEQFF. CDR3 nucleotides: TGCGCCAGCAGCCCGGGACTAGCGGGGGGCTACAATGAGCAGTTCTTC.

V and J are TRBV2 and TRBJ1-1; 7 bases line up with TRBD1. The CDR3 spans 12 residues. Trimming took 8 bases from V and 9 from J; bases not matched to a gene: 9. Germline V gene lookup returns CDR1 SNHLY and CDR2 FYNNEI. The CDR3 protein is CASQGVTEKAFF. The DNA of the CDR3 is TGTGCCAGCCAGGGGGTAACAGAAAAAGCTTTCTTT.